The T cell receptor (beta chain) under discussion was sequenced for a study of T cells in Graves' hyperthyroidism and ophthalmopathy. This clonotype was seen ten or more times. Its antigen is not known. This CDR3 is built from 15 residues. With V trimmed by 1 base and J by 0 bases, 1 base remained unmatched. Germline values: CDR1 MNHNS, CDR2 SASEGT. RNA transcripts were the template for amplifying TCR beta CDR3 regions. An initial round of RT-PCR targeting the TCR CDR3 relied on the HTBI primer set. TCRdb itself ran the multiplex PCR reads through MiXCR, one entry per CDR3 protein. The sample lists over 700,000 distinct CDR3 sequences, around 19% occurring once. Study-level results: Ophthalmopathy was separated from stable hyperthyroidism by a 13 V-J model.

The sample of blood was obtained at first hyperthyroidism diagnosis (before any ophthalmopathy symptoms). This chain joins TRBV6-1 and TRBJ1-2; 8 bases align to TRBD1. This TCR was sampled from a woman in her forties or fifties with Graves' hyperthyroidism that later progressed to Graves' ophthalmopathy. Sequencing used blood. CDR3 bases: TGTGCCAGCAGTGAAGAACAGGGGGCTAACTATGGCTACACCTTC. Translated: CASSEEQGANYGYTF.